This TCR beta chain comes out of a study of cytomegalovirus exposure and HLA in healthy donors. General study results and limits: In a later analysis, most CMV-associated TCR beta chains appeared HLA-restricted. A later analysis linked about 17,000 TCR beta sequences to HLA alleles at 0.05 false discovery rate. TCR beta chain V- and J-gene trimming was linked, in a later analysis, to a missense variant in DCLRE1C.

Trimming removed 5 bases at V and 5 bases at J, with 7 bases between. Looked up from germline, CDR1 is MNHEY and CDR2 is SMNVEV (reference sequence). The CDR3 runs to 12 residues. Details on this clone: No antigen is known for it.

Vbeta (60) and Jbeta (13) primers were used in the PCR. Measured with immunoSEQ multiplex PCR; TCRdb has only the in-frame clones, and not every one. The sample records about 150,000 clones, around three quarters being singletons. The chain has TRBV27 and TRBJ2-1, with D possibly TRBD2 on 5 matching bases. Sequenced material: PBMCs. The clonotype comes from a man aged 25 to 40 in good health. CDR3 sequence (DNA): TGTGCCAGCAGTCCGGGGAACAATGAGCAGTTCTTC. This encodes CASSPGNNEQFF.